A selection of T cell receptor beta chains follows, all from one sample in a study of chemoradiotherapy in HPV16-positive cancers. Sequencing used immunoSEQ multiplex PCR; TCRdb keeps in-frame clones, though not all of them. Of 35,000 to 45,000 clones listed, approximately 73% are singletons. Sequenced here: blood, sampled from a patient who underwent chemoradiotherapy. The receptors stem from a human donor with HPV-associated anogenital cancer. Both conserved end residues are part of each CDR3. Each record gives: V gene, D gene, clone size, J gene, CDR3 DNA, CDR3 protein. A D gene is named only where the DNA matches it firmly. Only some rows state a clone size, as once, few, many or a class for expanded clones.

V: TRBV5-4
D: .
size: few
J: TRBJ2-7
DNA: TGTGCCAGCAGCCGGTGGGGTTACGAGCAGTACTTC
CDR3: CASSRWGYEQYF

V: TRBV5-1
D: .
size: .
J: TRBJ2-3
DNA: TGCGCCAGCAGCTTCCTCTCACGGGGGAGCACAGATACGCAGTATTTT
CDR3: CASSFLSRGSTDTQYF

V: TRBV5-1
D: TRBD2
size: .
J: TRBJ2-1
DNA: TGCGCCAGCAGCTTGGCACCGGGGGGACCCTACAATGAGCAGTTCTTC
CDR3: CASSLAPGGPYNEQFF

V: TRBV10-3
D: .
size: .
J: TRBJ1-1
DNA: TGTGCCACCGTCGGAGGGATTACTGAAGCTTTCTTT
CDR3: CATVGGITEAFF

V: TRBV6-5
D: .
size: few
J: TRBJ1-2
DNA: TGTGCCAGCGCCACAGCGACGCTTTACTATGGCTACACCTTC
CDR3: CASATATLYYGYTF

V: TRBV19
D: .
size: .
J: TRBJ1-6
DNA: TGTGCCAGTACCGGGACCTCGGGCGGCTCACCCCTCCACTTT
CDR3: CASTGTSGGSPLHF

V: TRBV29-1
D: .
size: once
J: TRBJ2-7
DNA: TGCAGCGTTGAATGGGACAACACCTACGAGCAGTACTTC
CDR3: CSVEWDNTYEQYF

V: TRBV5-1
D: .
size: .
J: TRBJ1-2
DNA: TGCGCCAGCAGCTTGGCCGAGAGGGCCTATGGCTACACCTTC
CDR3: CASSLAERAYGYTF

V: TRBV6-5
D: .
size: .
J: TRBJ1-1
DNA: TGTGCCAGCAGTTCGGGGGAGGGCTATGAAGCTTTCTTT
CDR3: CASSSGEGYEAFF

V: TRBV19
D: .
size: .
J: TRBJ1-6
DNA: TGTGCCAGTAGTTCAACTGGACAGCTTGACTCCTATAATTCACCCCTCCACTTT
CDR3: CASSSTGQLDSYNSPLHF

V: TRBV5-1
D: TRBD1
size: .
J: TRBJ2-7
DNA: TGCGCCAGCAGTGAGACAGGGTCGGTTAGCGAGCAGTACTTC
CDR3: CASSETGSVSEQYF

V: TRBV19
D: .
size: few
J: TRBJ1-5
DNA: TGTGCCAGTAGACAGGGAGGCAATCAGCCCCAGCATTTT
CDR3: CASRQGGNQPQHF

V: TRBV7-9
D: .
size: .
J: TRBJ2-3
DNA: TGTGCCAGCAGCTTACAGGGGCCCACAGATACGCAGTATTTT
CDR3: CASSLQGPTDTQYF

V: TRBV7-3
D: .
size: once
J: TRBJ2-3
DNA: TGTGCCAGCAGCCGGGTCTTCACAGATACGCAGTATTTT
CDR3: CASSRVFTDTQYF

V: TRBV7-9
D: .
size: .
J: TRBJ2-1
DNA: TGTGCCAGCAGCTTTACGGGGGGCCGGGATGAGCAGTTCTTC
CDR3: CASSFTGGRDEQFF

V: TRBV6-5
D: .
size: .
J: TRBJ1-2
DNA: TGTGCCAGCAGCCGTCCGGGTGTAGCTAACTATGGCTACACCTTC
CDR3: CASSRPGVANYGYTF

V: TRBV27
D: TRBD1
size: .
J: TRBJ1-1
DNA: TGTGCCAGCATCAAATCCGGACAGGGGGCTGGGAACACTGAAGCTTTCTTT
CDR3: CASIKSGQGAGNTEAFF

V: TRBV6-5
D: .
size: .
J: TRBJ1-5
DNA: TGTGCCAGCAGACCCGGACAGAATCAGCCCCAGCATTTT
CDR3: CASRPGQNQPQHF

V: TRBV29-1
D: TRBD2
size: .
J: TRBJ2-3
DNA: TGCAGCGTGTGGACTAGCGGGAGGGGCAATACGCAGTATTTT
CDR3: CSVWTSGRGNTQYF

V: TRBV20-1
D: .
size: .
J: TRBJ2-3
DNA: TGCAGTGCTTGGGACGGCAGGCAGTATTTT
CDR3: CSAWDGRQYF

V: TRBV5-6
D: .
size: .
J: TRBJ2-7
DNA: TGTGCCAGCAGCCCCCGGAATGACGGGGCCTACGAGCAGTACTTC
CDR3: CASSPRNDGAYEQYF

V: TRBV25-1
D: TRBD1
size: .
J: TRBJ1-2
DNA: TGTGCCAGCAGTAAGACCGGGACAGCTCTGATCTATGGCTACACCTTC
CDR3: CASSKTGTALIYGYTF

V: TRBV7-2
D: .
size: .
J: TRBJ2-1
DNA: TGTGCCAGCAGCTTAGTATCGCTGGGCAGGGAGCAGTTCTTC
CDR3: CASSLVSLGREQFF

V: TRBV11-3
D: .
size: .
J: TRBJ2-3
DNA: TGTGCCAGCAGCTGGGGACACACAGATACGCAGTATTTT
CDR3: CASSWGHTDTQYF

V: TRBV5-4
D: .
size: .
J: TRBJ2-3
DNA: TGTGCCAGCAGCGCCCCAGTAGGGAAAATGGGCACAGATACGCAGTATTTT
CDR3: CASSAPVGKMGTDTQYF

V: TRBV4-1
D: .
size: .
J: TRBJ1-2
DNA: TGCGCCAGCAGCCAATCTCTGGGCCGGACCCCCTATGGCTACACCTTC
CDR3: CASSQSLGRTPYGYTF

V: TRBV2
D: .
size: .
J: TRBJ1-4
DNA: TGTGCCAGCAGTCTCCAGGGGTATGAAAAACTGTTTTTT
CDR3: CASSLQGYEKLFF

V: TRBV29-1
D: .
size: few
J: TRBJ1-2
DNA: TGCAGCGTTCAGGTCCCTAACTATGGCTACACCTTC
CDR3: CSVQVPNYGYTF

V: TRBV5-1
D: .
size: .
J: TRBJ2-7
DNA: TGCGCCAGCAGCTTGACCCCCAGCGAGCAGTACTTC
CDR3: CASSLTPSEQYF

V: TRBV5-4
D: .
size: .
J: TRBJ1-2
DNA: TGTGCCAGCAGCTTGGAACAGATGGGTCCCGGGTCCCGTTATGGCTACACCTTC
CDR3: CASSLEQMGPGSRYGYTF

V: TRBV5-4
D: .
size: .
J: TRBJ1-2
DNA: TGTGCCAGCAGCTTCGCAGGGGTGACTAACTATGGCTACACCTTC
CDR3: CASSFAGVTNYGYTF

V: TRBV5-6
D: TRBD1
size: .
J: TRBJ1-1
DNA: TGTGCCAGCAGCGGCGGACAGGGCGGCACTGAAGCTTTCTTT
CDR3: CASSGGQGGTEAFF

V: TRBV13
D: TRBD1
size: .
J: TRBJ2-1
DNA: TGTGCCAGCAGCCCAGGGGGCGCCGGGAGCAATGAGCAGTTCTTC
CDR3: CASSPGGAGSNEQFF

V: TRBV7-2
D: .
size: .
J: TRBJ1-5
DNA: TGTGCCAGCAGCTTAGCGAGGGATTTGGTGCAGCCCCAGCATTTT
CDR3: CASSLARDLVQPQHF

V: TRBV14
D: TRBD1
size: .
J: TRBJ1-1
DNA: TGTGCCAGCAGGGGGACAGGGCCGGACACTGAAGCTTTCTTT
CDR3: CASRGTGPDTEAFF

V: TRBV7-3
D: .
size: once
J: TRBJ1-1
DNA: TGTGCCAGCAGTCAAACGAAGGACACTGAAGCTTTCTTT
CDR3: CASSQTKDTEAFF

V: TRBV7-9
D: .
size: .
J: TRBJ2-3
DNA: TGTGCCAGCAGATTCGGGGATACGCAGTATTTT
CDR3: CASRFGDTQYF